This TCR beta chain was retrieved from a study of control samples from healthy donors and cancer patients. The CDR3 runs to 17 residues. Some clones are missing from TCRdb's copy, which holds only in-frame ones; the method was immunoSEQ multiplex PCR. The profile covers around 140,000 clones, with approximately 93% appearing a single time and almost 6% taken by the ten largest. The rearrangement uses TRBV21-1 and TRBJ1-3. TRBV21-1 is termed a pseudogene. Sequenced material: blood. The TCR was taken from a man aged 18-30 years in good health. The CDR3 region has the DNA TGTGCCGGGAGGGGGGATCTCAGCCCTCCCTCTGGAAACACCATATATTTT. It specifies CAGRGDLSPPSGNTIYF.